The entry below gives a single T cell receptor (beta chain) sequence along with its context. What it binds is not known. The data were taken from a study of cytomegalovirus exposure and HLA in healthy donors. Study-level results: Through in vitro validation, three CMV-associated chains were shown to be specific for CMV antigens. Productive status was seen about 90% or about 30% of the time for most TCR beta V segments in an earlier analysis. A link between a missense DCLRE1C variant and TCR beta V- and J-gene trimming emerged from a later analysis.

Germline V CDR1 and CDR2: SNHLY, FYNNEI. There are 14 residues in the CDR3. The ends were cut back, 3 bases at V and 0 bases at J, with 6 bases in the middle. PCR amplification relied on 60 Vbeta primers (plus 13 Jbeta primers). Repertoires were generated with immunoSEQ multiplex PCR, while TCRdb's copy carries only in-frame clones and drops some. The sample holds tens of thousands of clones, 73% seen once. The specimen was PBMCs. This TCR was recovered from a woman aged 35 to 49 in good health and CMV-seropositive. The chain couples TRBV2 to TRBJ1-3, with D unclear. CDR3 DNA: TGTGCCAGCAGTGATGGGCTCTCTGGAAACACCATATATTTT. It yields the protein CASSDGLSGNTIYF.